The 27 T cell receptor beta chains reported below all come from one sample, sequenced in a study of shared clonotypes between healthy human individuals. Sequencing was performed with immunoSEQ multiplex PCR; in TCRdb, only in-frame clones are kept and a portion is missing. The repertoire holds fewer than 850,000 clones, with less than 80% as singletons. Sequences were obtained from memory CD4+ T cells sorted from blood. Subset indicated: CD45RA-negative fraction. These receptors all stem from a woman aged 25 to 39 in good health.

This clone was seen a few times. CDR3 sequence (DNA): TGTGCCAGCTCACGGGGGACAGGGGCCTACGAGCAGTACTTC. Its protein product is CASSRGTGAYEQYF. The chain couples TRBV18 to TRBJ2-7; 10 bases match TRBD1. This CDR3 contains 14 residues. Germline lookup yields CDR1 KGHSH and CDR2 LQKENI. V lost 4 bases to trimming and J lost 2 bases; unmatched junction nucleotides: 2.

The chain has TRBV16 and TRBJ1-1; D is unclear. The CDR3 extends over 13 amino acids. Looked up from germline, CDR1 is KGHSY and CDR2 is FQNENV. Trimming left V 2 bases short and J 0 bases short, with 4 bases between. The CDR3 DNA follows: TGTGCCAGCAGCCAAGGGGTGAACACTGAAGCTTTCTTT. The encoded protein is CASSQGVNTEAFF. Looking up the rest from reference TRBV16 and TRBJ1-1 gives the full variable domain: GEEVAQTPKHLVRGEGQKAKLYCAPIKGHSYVFWYQQVLKNEFKFLISFQNENVFDETGMPKERFSAKCLPNSPCSLEIQATKLEDSAVYFCASSQGVNTEAFFGQGTRLTVV.

This chain connects TRBV6-1 to TRBJ2-7; possible D gene TRBD1, 6 bases. Deletions cut 4 bases from V and 3 bases from J, with 13 bases between. The V gene's germline CDR1 is MNHNS and CDR2 SASEGT. This CDR3 has 14 amino acids. CDR3 in amino acids: CASSAAGTHYEQYF. The CDR3 DNA follows: TGTGCCAGCAGTGCCGCCGGGACACACTACGAGCAGTACTTC.

This clone was detected ten times or more. The chain has TRBV7-2 and TRBJ1-1; 7 bases map to TRBD1. This CDR3 comprises 14 residues. Germline CDR1 is SGHTA and CDR2 is FQGNSA. V shed 4 bases, J shed 6 bases, and the junction held 8 bases outside the gene matches. The CDR3 loop reads CASSWGQTYPEAFF. CDR3 DNA sequence: TGTGCCAGCAGCTGGGGACAGACGTATCCTGAAGCTTTCTTT.

V is TRBV28 and J is TRBJ2-6, with D perhaps matching TRBD1 (6 bases). There are 21 residues in the CDR3. V lost 1 base, J lost 0 bases, and 22 bases lay in between. Germline values: CDR1 MDHEN, CDR2 SYDVKM. The CDR3 sequence is CASSLFRDTGKDASGANVLTF. The DNA for the CDR3 is TGTGCCAGCAGTTTATTCAGGGATACAGGGAAGGATGCCTCTGGGGCCAACGTCCTGACTTTC.

This clone was seen a few times. CDR3 DNA sequence: TGTGCCAGCAGCTTAGGTAAACAAGAGACCCAGTACTTC. Amino acid sequence: CASSLGKQETQYF. The chain employs TRBV11-2 and TRBJ2-5; D is uncertain. V was shortened by 1 base and J by 2 bases, with 5 bases between the two germline ends. The CDR3 sequence is 13 residues long. Germline CDR1 SGHAT, CDR2 FQNNGV.

On this clone itself: Since a much larger clone is just one base distant, this may be a read error. V gene TRBV2 combines with J gene TRBJ1-1, with D perhaps matching TRBD1 (5 bases). CDR3 length: 11 amino acids. Trimming took off 6 bases at V and 4 bases at J, with 6 bases between the two ends. The V gene's germline CDR1 is SNHLY and CDR2 FYNNEI. CDR3 nucleotides: TGTGCCAGCAGCAGGGTCACTGAAGCTTTCTTT. The encoded protein is CASSRVTEAFF.

A few counts support this clone. The V call is TRBV19, the J call TRBJ1-2; 9 bases match TRBD1. Germline V gene sequence: CDR1 LNHDA, CDR2 SQIVND (reference sequence). This CDR3 is built from 15 residues. After removal of 7 bases from V and 4 bases from J, the junction contained 10 bases not matched to a gene. The CDR3 region is CASTGSGTGPYGYTF. The CDR3 DNA follows: TGTGCCAGTACCGGGAGTGGGACAGGGCCCTATGGCTACACCTTC.

The chain recombines TRBV29-1 with TRBJ2-5, with D uncertain. The CDR3 totals 11 residues. Trimming removed 7 bases at V and 3 bases at J, with 9 bases between. In germline, CDR1 is SQVTM, CDR2 ANQGSEA. CDR3 region: CSAGREETQYF. CDR3 DNA: TGCAGCGCCGGACGAGAAGAGACCCAGTACTTC.

CDR3 loop: CASSSDRGPAKNIQYF. DNA of the CDR3: TGTGCCAGCAGCTCCGACAGGGGACCAGCCAAAAACATTCAGTACTTC. This chain uses TRBV7-9 with TRBJ2-4; 8 bases map to TRBD1. CDR3 length equals 16 residues. V shed 4 bases and J 0 bases; nucleotides not matched to a gene: 5. CDR1 is SEHNR, CDR2 FQNEAQ, per germline (reference sequence).

A few counts support this clone. This chain connects TRBV21-1 to TRBJ1-4. TRBV21-1 is reported as a pseudogene. This CDR3 is built from 15 residues. CDR3 residues: CASRKRGFSGEKLFF. DNA of the CDR3: TGTGCCAGCAGAAAGAGAGGTTTTTCGGGAGAAAAACTGTTTTTT.

The V call is TRBV19, the J call TRBJ1-4, with a tentative D call TRBD1 (6 bases). Trimming took 6 bases from V and 14 from J, leaving 19 bases between them. Germline assignment: CDR1 LNHDA and CDR2 SQIVND (reference sequence). This CDR3 has 13 residues. The CDR3 DNA reads TGTGCCAGTAGCGGCTCCCTCGGGGGGCGGCTGTTTTTT. Translated: CASSGSLGGRLFF.

V and J are TRBV28 and TRBJ2-7; D could derive from TRBD1 or TRBD2 (5 bases each). The V gene's germline CDR1 is MDHEN and CDR2 SYDVKM. The CDR3 totals 15 residues. The ends were cut back, 0 bases at V and 9 bases at J, with 18 bases in the middle. CDR3 region: CASSLWAGTGFGQYF. The CDR3 nucleotides are TGTGCCAGCAGTTTATGGGCAGGGACGGGCTTCGGGCAGTACTTC.

As concerns this clone: This specimen includes other DNA sequences encoding the same CDR3. V usage is TRBV6-1 and J usage is TRBJ2-2, with 7 positions matching TRBD1. This CDR3 comprises 15 residues. CDR1 MNHNS and CDR2 SASEGT come from the germline V gene. V dropped 5 bases and J dropped 2; count of bases not matched to a gene: 5. The CDR3 coding sequence is TGTGCCAGCAGTCTAGACAGGGTTAACACCGGGGAGCTGTTTTTT. Translating it yields CASSLDRVNTGELFF.

The chain uses TRBV5-4 and TRBJ2-7; D is unclear. Germline-derived CDR1 and CDR2 are SGHNT and YYREEE (reference sequence). This CDR3 is 11 amino acids long. Trimming took 0 bases from V and 6 from J, leaving 4 bases between them. CDR3: CASSLVGEQYF. In DNA form, the CDR3 reads TGTGCCAGCAGCTTGGTGGGCGAGCAGTACTTC.

The rearrangement joins TRBV5-4 to TRBJ2-1, with D unresolved. This CDR3 region has 11 residues. CDR1 and CDR2 (germline): SGHNT, YYREEE (reference sequence). With 2 bases removed from V and 7 bases from J, the gap between germline ends came to 4 bases. This chain's CDR3 is CASSFRNEQFF. CDR3 DNA sequence: TGTGCCAGCAGCTTCAGGAATGAGCAGTTCTTC.

Many counts were recorded for this clone. The chain recombines TRBV28 with TRBJ2-7; tentative D call: TRBD1 (5 bases). V was shortened by 5 bases and J by 3 bases, with 14 bases between the two germline ends. In germline, CDR1 is MDHEN, CDR2 SYDVKM. CDR3 length: 14 residues. This CDR3 reads CASSPLDIFYEQYF. In nucleotides, the CDR3 is TGTGCCAGCAGTCCCTTGGACATTTTCTACGAGCAGTACTTC.

The rearrangement joins TRBV10-3 to TRBJ1-3; D remains ambiguous. V was clipped by 0 bases and J by 4 bases, with 10 bases between them. Germline loops: CDR1 ENHRY, CDR2 SYGVKD. The CDR3 is made up of 15 amino acids. CDR3 nucleotide sequence: TGTGCCATCAGTGAGTCGGGAGAGAGGGGAAACACCATATATTTT. Translated, it gives CAISESGERGNTIYF.

This chain connects TRBV18 to TRBJ2-7; D perhaps matches TRBD2 (5 bases). Deletions cut 3 bases from V and 4 bases from J, with 16 bases between. Germline V gene data show CDR1 as KGHSH and CDR2 as LQKENI. This CDR3 comprises 15 residues. The DNA for the CDR3 is TGTGCCAGCTCACCGATGAGGGAAATAATGTACGAGCAGTACTTC. Protein: CASSPMREIMYEQYF.

The chain recombines TRBV18 with TRBJ1-4; D might be TRBD1 (6 bases). Germline loops: CDR1 KGHSH, CDR2 LQKENI. The CDR3 totals 14 residues. With 5 bases removed from V and 4 bases from J, the gap between germline ends came to 11 bases. CDR3 amino acids: CASSTGQLNEKLFF. CDR3 in DNA: TGTGCCAGCTCAACAGGACAGCTTAATGAAAAACTGTTTTTT.

Notes on this clone: The same CDR3 is also encoded by other DNA sequences in this sample. V usage is TRBV5-4 and J usage is TRBJ2-5; D might be TRBD2 (6 bases). This CDR3 contains 14 residues. Germline V gene lookup returns CDR1 SGHNT and CDR2 YYREEE (reference sequence). V was trimmed by 3 bases and J by 2 bases, leaving 11 bases between them. CDR3: CASSSGTAQETQYF. The CDR3 bases are TGTGCCAGCAGCTCAGGGACTGCTCAAGAGACCCAGTACTTC.

The chain has TRBV6-6 and TRBJ2-1; 8 nucleotides match TRBD2. The CDR3 spans 14 residues. J was trimmed by 7 bases and V by 7 bases; bases with no gene match: 9. The germline V gene encodes CDR1 MNHNY and CDR2 SVGAGI (reference sequence). The CDR3 reads CASKEAGEVNEQFF. As DNA, the CDR3 is TGTGCCAGCAAGGAAGCGGGAGAGGTAAATGAGCAGTTCTTC.

This clone occurred once. This chain uses TRBV5-8 with TRBJ1-5; TRBD1 is a possible D gene (5 bases). Germline V lookup: CDR1 SGHTS, CDR2 YDEGEE. The CDR3 contains 15 residues. The ends were cut back, 1 base at V and 2 bases at J, with 10 bases in the middle. CDR3 bases: TGTGCCAGCAGCTTGTCAGGGTTGGGCAATCAGCCCCAGCATTTT. This translates into CASSLSGLGNQPQHF.

CDR3 nucleotide sequence: TGCAGCGTTGAAGAGGGACTAGGGGGAGAGACCCAGTACTTC. This codes for CSVEEGLGGETQYF. This chain uses TRBV29-1 with TRBJ2-5; 8 bases map to TRBD2. V was clipped by 0 bases and J by 4 bases; unmatched bases: 4. The CDR3 covers 14 residues. Germline V CDR1 and CDR2: SQVTM, ANQGSEA.

The rearrangement joins TRBV7-2 to TRBJ2-7, with D possibly TRBD1 on 6 matching bases. The V and J ends lost 3 bases and 6 bases respectively, with 15 bases between them. This CDR3 is built from 14 residues. In germline, CDR1 is SGHTA, CDR2 FQGNSA. The CDR3 sequence: CASSFQGTSSEQYF. CDR3 DNA: TGTGCCAGCAGCTTCCAGGGGACCTCTTCCGAGCAGTACTTC.

The rearrangement joins TRBV5-1 to TRBJ2-2; D might be TRBD2 (5 bases). The CDR3 has 15 residues. Germline V gives CDR1 SGHRS, CDR2 YFSETQ. The V gene lost 4 bases and the J gene lost 6 bases, with 16 bases spanning the gap. The CDR3 bases are TGCGCCAGCAGCCCAAGCGGAAGTGGGGCCGGGGAGCTGTTTTTT. Translation: CASSPSGSGAGELFF.

This chain uses TRBV7-3 with TRBJ2-7; 7 bases line up with TRBD2. This CDR3 contains 14 residues. CDR1 and CDR2 (germline): SGHTA, FQGTGA. After removal of 5 bases from V and 9 bases from J, the junction contained 13 bases not matched to a gene. This CDR3 reads CASSPGLGSSGQYF. The DNA of the CDR3 is TGTGCCAGCAGCCCCGGACTAGGATCTTCCGGGCAGTACTTC.